This T cell receptor beta chain was recovered during a study of blood T cell repertoires in COVID-19. The germline V gene has CDR1 SGHRS and CDR2 YFSETQ. V was clipped by 5 bases and J by 2 bases, with 16 bases between them. The CDR3 totals 15 residues. Only in-frame clones appear in the TCRdb table, and some are missing; sequencing was by immunoSEQ multiplex PCR. The repertoire includes 200,000 to 250,000 clones, less than 90% of them detected once, and roughly 20% sits in the top ten. The material sequenced was peripheral blood. This chain uses TRBV5-1 with TRBJ2-5; a weak D match, TRBD2 (7 bases). The clonotype was recovered from a woman aged 80 or over with active or convalescent COVID-19. Here the CDR3 reads CASSQAGHQQETQYF. As DNA, the CDR3 is TGCGCCAGCAGTCAAGCGGGACACCAACAAGAGACCCAGTACTTC. Full variable domain (rest looked up from reference TRBV5-1 and TRBJ2-5): KAGVTQTPRYLIKTRGQQVTLSCSPISGHRSVSWYQQTPGQGLQFLFEYFSETQRNKGNFPGRFSGRQFSNSRSEMNVSTLELGDSALYLCASSQAGHQQETQYFGPGTRLLVL.